Listed below are T cell receptor beta chains from one sample, sequenced in a study of cytomegalovirus exposure and HLA in healthy donors. Sequenced by immunoSEQ multiplex PCR; TCRdb stores in-frame clones only, minus some. Here the sample spans about 120,000 clones, roughly 80% being singletons. Sequences were obtained from PBMCs. The source is a male donor in good health and CMV-seropositive. The CDR3 runs from the conserved cysteine through the conserved F or W. The D gene is left open where the match is weak. Rows may omit the clone size; those that give it use once, few, many or a size class.

J,size,V,D,DNA,CDR3
TRBJ2-7,.,TRBV7-9,.,TGTTCCAGCAGCTTACTCCTTTACGAGCAGTACTTC,CSSSLLLYEQYF
TRBJ2-1,.,TRBV13,TRBD2,TGTGCCAGCAGCTCCTTAGCGGGAGGGCGTCTCAATGAGCAGTTCTTC,CASSSLAGGRLNEQFF
TRBJ1-1,.,TRBV6-1,TRBD1,TGTGCCAGCGGGACAGGGATTTCTATGAACACTGAAGCTTTCTTT,CASGTGISMNTEAFF
TRBJ1-1,.,TRBV5-4,TRBD1,TGTGCCAGCAGCTTGGGGAGACAGGGGCGGCACACTGAAGCTTTCTTT,CASSLGRQGRHTEAFF
TRBJ1-2,.,TRBV19,.,TGTGCCAGTAGTATACAGGGGACTAACTATGGCTACACCTTC,CASSIQGTNYGYTF
TRBJ2-5,.,TRBV25-1,.,TGTGCCAGCAGTGGATCCTCTACGGGGGTAACTTTCGGTGAGACCCAGTACTTC,CASSGSSTGVTFGETQYF
TRBJ2-7,.,TRBV18,TRBD2,TGTGCCAGCCGGACCGGAGGGAGGGATTACGAGCAGTACTTC,CASRTGGRDYEQYF
TRBJ2-7,.,TRBV28,.,TGTGCCAGCAGTTTACCCGGCCGGGAATCGGGCGAGCAGTACTTC,CASSLPGRESGEQYF
TRBJ2-7,.,TRBV19,.,TGTGCCAGTAGTCCAGGTAGGGAGTTGGCCTACGAGCAGTACTTC,CASSPGRELAYEQYF
TRBJ1-2,.,TRBV7-9,TRBD1,TGTGCCAGCAGCTTAGCCGCGGGACAGGGGGCGGGCTACACCTTC,CASSLAAGQGAGYTF
TRBJ1-2,once,TRBV15,.,TGTGCCACCAGCAGAACTAAGGACGGGGCTAACTATGGCTACACCTTC,CATSRTKDGANYGYTF
TRBJ2-3,once,TRBV4-2,TRBD2,TGTGCCAGCAGCCAAGATGGAGGGACTAGCGCCACAGATACGCAGTATTTT,CASSQDGGTSATDTQYF
TRBJ2-1,.,TRBV9,TRBD2,TGTGCCAGTAACCGGGACTACGGCTCCTACAATGAGCAGTTCTTC,CASNRDYGSYNEQFF
TRBJ2-3,.,TRBV4-3,TRBD2,TGCGCCAGCAGCCAGTCAAATAGCGGGGGCACAGATACGCAGTATTTT,CASSQSNSGGTDTQYF
TRBJ2-1,.,TRBV7-2,TRBD2,TGTGCCAGCCGAGCGGTAGGTAGCGGGAGCCCCCCTATGGCGCAGTTCTTC,CASRAVGSGSPPMAQFF
TRBJ2-1,.,TRBV4-3,TRBD2,TGCGCCAGCAGCCAAGTGGGAAGCGGGAGGGCCAGAGACAATGAGCAGTTCTTC,CASSQVGSGRARDNEQFF
TRBJ2-5,few,TRBV7-7,TRBD2,TGTGCTAGCAGCTTCTCAGCGGGAGGGTCGGAGACCCAGTACTTC,CASSFSAGGSETQYF
TRBJ2-1,.,TRBV19,TRBD2,TGTGCCAGCTCACCCTGGGGGACTAGCGGGAAGAATGAGCAGTTCTTC,CASSPWGTSGKNEQFF
TRBJ2-6,once,TRBV5-3,TRBD1,TGTGCCAGAAGCTTGGGGGGACAGGTGGGCCCCGGGGCCAACGTCCTGACTTTC,CARSLGGQVGPGANVLTF
TRBJ2-7,.,TRBV10-3,TRBD2,TGTGCCATCAGTGAGGGGGAGGGGACTAAGCAGTACTTC,CAISEGEGTKQYF
TRBJ1-4,.,TRBV5-5,.,TGTGCCAGCAGCTTTGTTGGGGCCCGGGGGGAAAAACTGTTTTTT,CASSFVGARGEKLFF
TRBJ2-1,.,TRBV6-4,.,TGTGCCAGCAGTGACTCGCAACCCGACCGTCCCGGGGGGCAGTTCTTC,CASSDSQPDRPGGQFF
TRBJ1-1,.,TRBV6-1,.,TGTGCCAGCAGTGAAGTCTACAGACAACGGGAAGCTTTCTTT,CASSEVYRQREAFF
TRBJ2-3,.,TRBV18,.,TGTGCCAGCTCACCGGACTATAGCGGTACGCAGTATTTT,CASSPDYSGTQYF
TRBJ2-1,.,TRBV18,TRBD2,TGTGCCAGCTCACCAGGGGTAGCGGGAGGACGTAGCTCCTACAATGAGCAGTTCTTC,CASSPGVAGGRSSYNEQFF
TRBJ2-2,.,TRBV4-2,TRBD2,TGTGCCAGCAGCCAAGAAGCGGGAGACACCGGGGAGCTGTTTTTT,CASSQEAGDTGELFF
TRBJ2-1,.,TRBV28,.,TGTGCCAGCAGTTTAGGGGCAGGCAATGAGCAGTTCTTC,CASSLGAGNEQFF
TRBJ2-6,.,TRBV28,TRBD2,TGTGCCAGCAGTCAACTAGCGGGACTCTCTGGGGCCAACGTCCTGACTTTC,CASSQLAGLSGANVLTF
TRBJ2-1,.,TRBV7-9,.,TGTGCCAGCAGTCCATTGACTGGAATCTACAATGAGCAGTTCTTC,CASSPLTGIYNEQFF
TRBJ1-1,.,TRBV30,.,TGTGCCTGGAGGAGAGTTACTGAAGCTTTCTTT,CAWRRVTEAFF
TRBJ1-1,once,TRBV10-3,TRBD1,TGTGCCATCAGGGGAACAGGGGGCACTGAAGCTTTCTTT,CAIRGTGGTEAFF
TRBJ1-4,.,TRBV5-5,.,TGTGCCAGCAGAAGCTTGGTTCAGGGGTTCGAAAAACTGTTTTTT,CASRSLVQGFEKLFF
TRBJ2-1,.,TRBV27,.,TGTGCCAGCAGTTTATCGGCTTACAATGAGCAGTTCTTC,CASSLSAYNEQFF
TRBJ2-7,.,TRBV10-3,TRBD1,TGTGCCATCAGTGACGACAGGGAAGTATCCTCCTACGAGCAGTACTTC,CAISDDREVSSYEQYF
TRBJ2-5,.,TRBV14,.,TGTGCCAGCAGCCAAGTAAAAGAGACCCAGTACTTC,CASSQVKETQYF
TRBJ2-7,.,TRBV4-3,TRBD2,TGCGCCAGCAGCCCTAGGGGACTAGGGATCCCCGAGCAGTACTTC,CASSPRGLGIPEQYF